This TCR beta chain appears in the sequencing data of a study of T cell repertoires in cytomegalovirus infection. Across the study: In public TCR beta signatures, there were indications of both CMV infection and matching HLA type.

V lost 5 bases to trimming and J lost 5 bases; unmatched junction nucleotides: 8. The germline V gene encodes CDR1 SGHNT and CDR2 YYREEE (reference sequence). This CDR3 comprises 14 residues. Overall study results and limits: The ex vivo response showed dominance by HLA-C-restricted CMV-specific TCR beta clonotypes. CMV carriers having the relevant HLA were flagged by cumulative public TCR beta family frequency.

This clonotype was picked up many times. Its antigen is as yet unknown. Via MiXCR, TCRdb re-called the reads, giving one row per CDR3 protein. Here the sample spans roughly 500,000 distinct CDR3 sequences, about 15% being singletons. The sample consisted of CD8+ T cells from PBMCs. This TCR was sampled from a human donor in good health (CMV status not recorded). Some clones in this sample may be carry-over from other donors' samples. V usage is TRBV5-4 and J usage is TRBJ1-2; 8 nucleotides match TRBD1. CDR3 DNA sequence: TGTGCCAGCAGTGAGCAGGACAGGGATTATGGCTACACCTTC. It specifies CASSEQDRDYGYTF. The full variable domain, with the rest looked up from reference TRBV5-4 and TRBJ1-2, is ETGVTQSPTHLIKTRGQQVTLRCSSQSGHNTVSWYQQALGQGPQFIFQYYREEENGRGNFPPRFSGLQFPNYSSELNVNALELDDSALYLCASSEQDRDYGYTFGSGTRLTVV.